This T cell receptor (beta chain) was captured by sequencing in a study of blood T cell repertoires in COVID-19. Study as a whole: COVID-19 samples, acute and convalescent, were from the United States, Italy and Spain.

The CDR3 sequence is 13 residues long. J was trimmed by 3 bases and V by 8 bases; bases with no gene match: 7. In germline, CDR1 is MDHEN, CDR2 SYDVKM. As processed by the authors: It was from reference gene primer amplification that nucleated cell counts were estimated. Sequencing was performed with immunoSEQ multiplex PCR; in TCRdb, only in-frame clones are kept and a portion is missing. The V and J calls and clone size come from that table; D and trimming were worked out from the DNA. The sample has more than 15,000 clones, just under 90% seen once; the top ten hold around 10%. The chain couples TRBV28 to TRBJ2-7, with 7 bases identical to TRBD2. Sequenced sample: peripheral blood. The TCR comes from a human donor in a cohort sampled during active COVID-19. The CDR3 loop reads CASRDGGNYEQYF. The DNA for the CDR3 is TGTGCCAGCCGAGACGGGGGGAACTACGAGCAGTACTTC.